This T cell receptor beta chain derives from a study of cytomegalovirus exposure and HLA in healthy donors. Study results and caveats: HLA allele associations emerged for 16,951 TCR beta sequences in a later analysis, at 0.05 false discovery rate. Being indistinguishable, some V segments were excluded, TRBV6-2 and TRBV6-3 among them.

Healthy bone marrow donors made up the donors. Primers for the PCR totalled 60 Vbeta and 13 Jbeta. Here immunoSEQ multiplex PCR was the method, and the copy in TCRdb shows in-frame clones only, minus some. The repertoire holds approximately 140,000 clones, with around two thirds as singletons. As to this clone: Its antigen remains unidentified.

The CDR3 is 15 amino acids. V shed 5 bases and J 7 bases; nucleotides not matched to a gene: 7. CDR1 and CDR2 from the germline V gene are MNHEY and SMNVEV (reference sequence). This clonotype was sampled from a woman aged 18-29 years in good health and CMV-seronegative. The chain recombines TRBV27 with TRBJ2-2; 10 nucleotides align to TRBD1. Sequencing was done on a sample of PBMCs. The chain's CDR3 is CASSIRTGGFGELFF. The CDR3 DNA follows: TGTGCCAGCAGTATTCGGACAGGGGGGTTCGGGGAGCTGTTTTTT.